The 21 T cell receptor beta chains below were found in one sample sequenced in a study of cytomegalovirus exposure and HLA in healthy donors (dated by TCRdb to about 2017). The library was prepared using the immunoSEQ multiplex PCR assay. For the multiplex PCR, a mixture combining 60 forward primers for TCR Vbeta segments and 13 reverse primers for TCR Jbeta segments was used. This is the immuneACCESS table as TCRdb keeps it, with only in-frame sequences that have V and J called. A part of the clones is gone; compared with another copy, unresolved V genes explain less than half, and the rest is unexplained. Recorded for this sample are about 120,000 clones; approximately 76% of them occurred a single time. The biggest ten clones account for approximately 30% of the sample. The specimen sequenced was PBMCs. All receptors derive from a man in his fifties or sixties in good health and CMV-seropositive.

The chain recombines TRBV9 with TRBJ1-2; TRBD1 matches at 8 bases. V lost 0 bases to trimming and J lost 3 bases; unmatched junction nucleotides: 4. This CDR3 is 15 amino acids long. The V gene's germline CDR1 is SGDLS and CDR2 YYNGEE. CDR3 in amino acids: CASSVGAGGDYGYTF. The CDR3 region has the DNA TGTGCCAGCAGCGTAGGGGCAGGGGGCGACTATGGCTACACCTTC. The variable domain in full, completed from reference TRBV9 and TRBJ1-2, reads DSGVTQTPKHLITATGQRVTLRCSPRSGDLSVYWYQQSLDQGLQFLIQYYNGEERAKGNILERFSAQQFPDLHSELNLSSLELGDSALYFCASSVGAGGDYGYTFGSGTRLTVV.

The rearrangement joins TRBV5-6 to TRBJ2-5; 9 bases agree with TRBD2. With 3 bases clipped from V and 5 bases from J, the junction kept 2 bases outside the gene matches. The germline CDR1 and CDR2 sequences are SGHDT and YYEEEE. The CDR3 sequence is 13 residues long. The CDR3 DNA follows: TGTGCCAGCAGCTCTAGCGGGGTGGAGACCCAGTACTTC. This gives the protein CASSSSGVETQYF.

This clone was recorded once. The CDR3 reads CASSDNWSNQPQHF. DNA for the CDR3: TGTGCCAGCAGCGACAATTGGAGCAATCAGCCCCAGCATTTT. The chain is built from TRBV7-6 and TRBJ1-5; unclear D gene. Germline CDR1 is SGHVS and CDR2 is FNYEAQ. Between the trimmed V and J ends, which lost 5 bases and 1 base, there was a span of 9 bases. The CDR3 sequence is 14 residues long.

This clone has just one count. The CDR3 sequence: CASSLGSTGGFYGYTF. The CDR3, as DNA: TGTGCCAGCAGCTTAGGTTCGACAGGGGGCTTCTATGGCTACACCTTC. This chain joins TRBV7-2 and TRBJ1-2; TRBD1 aligns across 10 bases. The CDR3 is made up of 16 amino acids. Germline V gene data show CDR1 as SGHTA and CDR2 as FQGNSA. V shed 1 base, J shed 4 bases, and the junction held 6 bases outside the gene matches.

Here the CDR3 DNA reads TGCAGCGTTGATGGACCTAGCGGATTCACAGATACGCAGTATTTT. It codes for CSVDGPSGFTDTQYF. V usage is TRBV29-1 and J usage is TRBJ2-3, with 7 positions matching TRBD2. Looked up from germline, CDR1 is SQVTM and CDR2 is ANQGSEA. The CDR3 is 15 residues long. V lost 3 bases to trimming and J lost 2 bases; unmatched junction nucleotides: 8.

This CDR3 is CASSLEGSDTEAFF. The DNA for the CDR3 is TGTGCCAGCAGCTTAGAAGGGAGCGACACTGAAGCTTTCTTT. The chain carries TRBV11-3 and TRBJ1-1; no firm D call. Trimming shortened V by 0 bases and J by 3 bases, and 8 bases separated the two germline ends. CDR1 and CDR2 from the germline V gene are SGHNT and YENEEA. This CDR3 contains 14 residues.

CDR3 sequence: CASSYYSGEGTEAFF. CDR3 in DNA: TGTGCCAGCAGCTATTACAGCGGGGAGGGCACTGAAGCTTTCTTT. The chain employs TRBV5-6 and TRBJ1-1; D call uncertain. CDR3 size: 15 residues. The germline CDR1 and CDR2 sequences are SGHDT and YYEEEE. Trimming removed 3 bases at V and 4 bases at J, with 16 bases between.

The rearrangement links TRBV7-9 to TRBJ1-1; 8 positions agree with TRBD1. Losses at the gene ends were 4 bases for V and 1 base for J; bases not matched to a gene: 8. Looked up from germline, CDR1 is SEHNR and CDR2 is FQNEAQ (reference sequence). The CDR3 is 16 amino acids. The CDR3 DNA is TGTGCCAGCAGCTCCTCCACCGGGACAGGGAACACTGAAGCTTTCTTT. Encoded protein: CASSSSTGTGNTEAFF.

This rearrangement joins TRBV6-5 to TRBJ2-7, with a tentative D call TRBD2 (6 bases). In germline, CDR1 is MNHEY, CDR2 SVGAGI. CDR3 length equals 11 residues. The ends were cut back, 8 bases at V and 2 bases at J, with 7 bases in the middle. CDR3 sequence (DNA): TGTGCCAGCTGGGAGGCCTACGAGCAGTACTTC. This gives the protein CASWEAYEQYF.

The rearrangement joins TRBV25-1 to TRBJ1-2; D is perhaps TRBD1 (6 bases). Trimming took off 3 bases at V and 4 bases at J, with 12 bases between the two ends. The CDR3 covers 14 residues. Germline V CDR1 and CDR2: MGHDK, SYGVNS. The chain's CDR3 is CASSEPGAAYGYTF. The CDR3 region has the DNA TGTGCCAGCAGTGAGCCAGGGGCCGCCTATGGCTACACCTTC.

This chain uses TRBV6-6 with TRBJ2-3, with D tentatively TRBD2 (7 bases). The CDR3 contains 14 residues. The ends were cut back, 8 bases at V and 1 base at J, with 13 bases in the middle. Germline values: CDR1 MNHNY, CDR2 SVGAGI (reference sequence). The chain's CDR3 is CASVTGGGTDTQYF. The CDR3 coding sequence is TGTGCCAGCGTGACGGGGGGCGGCACAGATACGCAGTATTTT.

J is TRBJ1-6 and V is TRBV11-2, with 7 bases aligning to TRBD1. The length of the CDR3 is 11 residues. Trimming cost V 2 bases and J 19 bases; bases outside gene matches: 5. The germline V gene has CDR1 SGHAT and CDR2 FQNNGV. In nucleotides, the CDR3 is TGTGCCAGCAGCTTAAGGGACAGTCTACACTTT. Translation gives CASSLRDSLHF.

CDR3 sequence reads: CAISEFVLEQYF. The CDR3, as DNA: TGTGCCATCAGTGAATTTGTACTCGAGCAGTACTTC. The V gene is TRBV10-3, the J gene TRBJ2-5; no firm D call. The J call is uncertain, as TRBJ2-7 better fits the DNA end. Germline-derived CDR1 and CDR2 are ENHRY and SYGVKD. The CDR3 is made up of 12 amino acids.

This clone appeared once. J is TRBJ2-7 and V is TRBV5-1; D may be TRBD1 (7 bases). Germline CDR1 reads SGHRS; CDR2 reads YFSETQ. The CDR3 runs 16 residues. Trimming left V 4 bases short and J 3 bases short, with 20 bases between. The CDR3 region has the DNA TGCGCCAGCAGCGCAGGGGGGACAGCGGCCATCTACGAGCAGTACTTC. Translated: CASSAGGTAAIYEQYF.

A few counts support this clone. This chain uses TRBV27 with TRBJ2-7, with 10 bases aligning to TRBD1. With V trimmed by 4 bases and J by 4 bases, 10 bases remained unmatched. CDR3 length: 16 residues. Germline V gives CDR1 MNHEY, CDR2 SMNVEV (reference sequence). The CDR3: CASSSSGTGVAYEQYF. The CDR3 coding sequence is TGTGCCAGCAGTTCCTCCGGGACAGGGGTAGCTTACGAGCAGTACTTC.

This chain links TRBV7-6 with TRBJ1-6; 7 bases match TRBD1. CDR1 and CDR2 from the germline V gene are SGHVS and FNYEAQ. V shed 2 bases, J shed 10 bases, and the junction held 8 bases outside the gene matches. The CDR3 has 15 amino acids. In DNA, the CDR3 is TGTGCCAGCAGCTTAATTCGCAGGGGGGAATCACCCCTCCACTTT. Amino acid sequence: CASSLIRRGESPLHF.

There are a few counts of this clone. The V gene is TRBV11-1, the J gene TRBJ1-2; TRBD1 agrees at 10 bases. Germline values: CDR1 SGHAT, CDR2 FQDESV (reference sequence). With V trimmed by 4 bases and J by 7 bases, 0 bases remained unmatched. CDR3 length: 12 amino acids. DNA of the CDR3: TGTGCCAGCAGCTGGACAGGGGGTGGCTACACCTTC. Protein: CASSWTGGGYTF. The full variable domain, rest sourced from reference TRBV11-1 and TRBJ1-2, is EAEVAQSPRYKITEKSQAVAFWCDPISGHATLYWYRQILGQGPELLVQFQDESVVDDSQLPKDRFSAERLKGVDSTLKIQPAELGDSAMYLCASSWTGGGYTFGSGTRLTVV.

This chain connects TRBV27 to TRBJ1-2; no clear D gene. The CDR3 loop spans 14 amino acids. Germline CDR1 is MNHEY and CDR2 is SMNVEV (reference sequence). The V and J ends lost 5 bases and 9 bases respectively, with 19 bases between them. The DNA for the CDR3 is TGTGCCAGCAGTACCAATGGGCTCCTGGGCCGCTACACCTTC. Its protein is CASSTNGLLGRYTF.

In this sample, this clone turned up many times. CDR3 amino acids: CAISDPGTLGNTIYF. The CDR3 DNA reads TGTGCCATCAGTGACCCCGGGACACTCGGAAACACCATATATTTT. V usage is TRBV10-3 and J usage is TRBJ1-3; possible D gene TRBD1, 6 bases. The CDR3 is made up of 15 amino acids. Germline V gene lookup returns CDR1 ENHRY and CDR2 SYGVKD. Trimming took 3 bases from V and 4 from J, leaving 13 bases between them.

With regard to this clone: Mismatch with germline at one junction end may stem from a read error. The rearrangement uses TRBV15 and TRBJ1-5; D gene uncertain. Germline values: CDR1 LNHNV, CDR2 YYDKDF (reference sequence). This CDR3 has 14 residues. CDR3 bases: TGTGCCACCAGCAGAGAAAGGAGCAATCAGCCCCGGCATTTT. Translated: CATSRERSNQPRHF.

The table lists this clone with a few counts. This CDR3 is CASSFQGFGTDTQYF. The CDR3 DNA follows: TGTGCCAGCAGTTTCCAGGGATTCGGCACAGATACGCAGTATTTT. The gene calls are TRBV27 and TRBJ2-3, with a weak D call TRBD1 (5 bases). Trimming shortened V by 3 bases and J by 1 base, and 11 bases separated the two germline ends. The germline V gene encodes CDR1 MNHEY and CDR2 SMNVEV (reference sequence). This CDR3 has 15 residues.